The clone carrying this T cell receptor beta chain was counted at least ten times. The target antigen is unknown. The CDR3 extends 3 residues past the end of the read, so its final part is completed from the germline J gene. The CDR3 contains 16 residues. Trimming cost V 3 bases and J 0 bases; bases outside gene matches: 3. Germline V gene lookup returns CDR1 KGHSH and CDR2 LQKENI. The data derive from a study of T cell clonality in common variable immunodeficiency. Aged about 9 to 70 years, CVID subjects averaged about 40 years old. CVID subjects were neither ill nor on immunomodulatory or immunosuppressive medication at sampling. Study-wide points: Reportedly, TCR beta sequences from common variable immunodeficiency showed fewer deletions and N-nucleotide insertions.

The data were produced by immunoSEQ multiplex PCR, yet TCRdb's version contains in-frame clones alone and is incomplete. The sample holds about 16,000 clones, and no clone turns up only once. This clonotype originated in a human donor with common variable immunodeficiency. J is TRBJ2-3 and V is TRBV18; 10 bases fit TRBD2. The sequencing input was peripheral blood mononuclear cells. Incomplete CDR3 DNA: TGTGCCAGCTCACCCAAGACTAGCGGGAGCACAGATACG. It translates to CASSPKTSGSTDT. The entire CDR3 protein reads CASSPKTSGSTDTQYF.